Listed below are T cell receptor beta chains from one sample, sequenced in a study of blood T cells in healthy people across ages. One entry per CDR3 protein results from TCRdb running MiXCR on the 5' RACE reads. This table has a few hundred thousand distinct CDR3 sequences, roughly 29% appearing once. The sequencing input was blood. The receptors were sampled from a woman aged 70 to 79 in good health. Both conserved end residues are part of each CDR3. The order of the fields is V gene, clone size, J gene, CDR3 protein. Clone size is given for some rows only: seen once, a few or many times, or a class if the clone is expanded.

v_gene: TRBV12-3/TRBV12-4; abundance: once; j_gene: TRBJ1-2; CDR3aa: CASSGQGATGVYTF
v_gene: TRBV4-1; abundance: few; j_gene: TRBJ1-5; CDR3aa: CASSPVQRFGNQPQHF
v_gene: TRBV7-2; abundance: -; j_gene: TRBJ2-5; CDR3aa: CASSPKPFETQYF
v_gene: TRBV29-1; abundance: many; j_gene: TRBJ2-5; CDR3aa: CSVGGSYQETQYF
v_gene: TRBV7-9; abundance: -; j_gene: TRBJ1-5; CDR3aa: CASQRDLGQPQHF
v_gene: TRBV9; abundance: few; j_gene: TRBJ2-3; CDR3aa: CASSVLWTSGDTDTQYF
v_gene: TRBV5-1; abundance: -; j_gene: TRBJ2-5; CDR3aa: CASSLETSGVQETQYF
v_gene: TRBV28; abundance: -; j_gene: TRBJ2-1; CDR3aa: CASSLSPASEWSYNEQFF
v_gene: TRBV11-2; abundance: -; j_gene: TRBJ2-3; CDR3aa: CASSLVQANTDTQYF
v_gene: TRBV4-3; abundance: -; j_gene: TRBJ2-2; CDR3aa: CASSQTTGEDTGELFF
v_gene: TRBV7-2; abundance: -; j_gene: TRBJ2-3; CDR3aa: CASSLVFGADTQYF
v_gene: TRBV24-1; abundance: few; j_gene: -; CDR3aa: CATSAAGGAEQYF
v_gene: TRBV10-3; abundance: -; j_gene: TRBJ1-2; CDR3aa: CAIRTPVSDGYTF
v_gene: TRBV15; abundance: few; j_gene: -; CDR3aa: CATSSWGVAGIETQYF
v_gene: TRBV29-1; abundance: -; j_gene: TRBJ1-2; CDR3aa: CSASSGTTLYGYTF
v_gene: TRBV13; abundance: -; j_gene: -; CDR3aa: CASSLSYRDTEPYEQYF
v_gene: TRBV7-2; abundance: few; j_gene: TRBJ1-5; CDR3aa: CASSLPGSVKQPQHF
v_gene: TRBV7-2; abundance: -; j_gene: TRBJ2-7; CDR3aa: CASSRPFYEQYF
v_gene: TRBV7-3; abundance: -; j_gene: TRBJ2-1; CDR3aa: CASSFQGLAGGQGEQFF
v_gene: TRBV20-1; abundance: -; j_gene: TRBJ2-3; CDR3aa: CSARGGRDTQYF
v_gene: TRBV6-2/TRBV6-3; abundance: few; j_gene: TRBJ1-1; CDR3aa: CASSPPQGTEAFF
v_gene: TRBV6-1; abundance: -; j_gene: -; CDR3aa: CASRDRGTASYEQYF